Listed here is a single T cell receptor beta chain. The antigen is not known. Germline CDR1 is SGHKS and CDR2 is YYEKEE (reference sequence). The V end was cut by 0 bases, the J end by 3 bases, with 9 bases between. CDR3 length: 15 residues. This record comes from a study of cytomegalovirus exposure and HLA in healthy donors. Study-level results: CMV serostatus was the sole immune exposure data available.

PCR involved 60 Vbeta and 13 Jbeta primers. This table comes from immunoSEQ multiplex PCR, and its TCRdb copy is limited to in-frame clones, with some not included. Of approximately 110,000 clones listed, about 16% are singletons. Sequencing was carried out using PBMCs. The chain is built from TRBV5-5 and TRBJ1-4, with a weak D call TRBD1 (6 bases). The receptor comes from a woman aged 18 to 35 in good health and CMV-seronegative. The chain's CDR3 is CASSLVGGPNEKLFF. CDR3 DNA sequence: TGTGCCAGCAGCTTGGTCGGGGGGCCTAATGAAAAACTGTTTTTT.